Listed below are T cell receptor beta chains from one sample, sequenced in a study. TCRdb fed the 5' RACE reads into MiXCR, producing one record per CDR3 protein. This table has roughly 11,000 distinct CDR3 sequences, 40% to 55% appearing once. Specimen: tumor-infiltrating naive CD4+ T cells sorted from the breast tumor. These receptors were taken from a female donor with breast cancer. CDR3s include the opening cysteine and the closing phenylalanine or tryptophan. The D gene is left open where the match is weak. Not all rows give a size; the values are once, few, many and, for expanded clones, a class.

-	TRBJ2-5	-	TRBV2	TGTGCCAGCAGTGAGGCTCAGACCCAGTACTTC	CASSEAQTQYF
-	TRBJ2-4	few	TRBV7-2	TGTGCCAGCAGCTTAGACCGACAAAACATTCAGTACTTC	CASSLDRQNIQYF
-	TRBJ1-1	-	TRBV12-3/TRBV12-4	TGTGCCAGCAGCGAGGGGGTCGCTGAAGCTTTCTTT	CASSEGVAEAFF
-	TRBJ1-1	few	TRBV7-2	TGTGCCAGCAGCTTCCAGGTTCGGAACACTGAAGCTTTCTTT	CASSFQVRNTEAFF
-	TRBJ1-1	few	TRBV6-5	TGTGCCAGCCGAACCCGGGGGAGCACTGAAGCTTTCTTT	CASRTRGSTEAFF
-	TRBJ1-5	once	TRBV7-8	TGTGCCAGCAGCTCAAAGGGGTGGCAGCCCCAGCATTTT	CASSSKGWQPQHF
TRBD1	TRBJ2-1	-	TRBV20-1	TGCAGTGCTAGAGATTTTAGGGGGCACAATGAGCAGTTCTTC	CSARDFRGHNEQFF
-	TRBJ1-2	-	TRBV5-1	TGCGCCAGCAGCTTGGACCCAGGGTCGGGAGGCTACACCTTC	CASSLDPGSGGYTF
TRBD1	TRBJ1-2	-	TRBV12-3/TRBV12-4	TGTGCCAGCAGTGGGACAGGTTTTGGCTACACCTTC	CASSGTGFGYTF
TRBD1	TRBJ2-3	-	TRBV20-1	TGCAGTGCTAGTACAGGGGTGTCAGATACGCAGTATTTT	CSASTGVSDTQYF
-	TRBJ2-2	-	TRBV20-1	TGCAGTGCAAGGCCTGGGGCCGGGGAGCTGTTTTTT	CSARPGAGELFF
-	TRBJ2-5	-	TRBV7-9	TGTGCCAGCAGCTTATCCATCCAGATGGAGACCCAGTACTTC	CASSLSIQMETQYF
-	TRBJ1-1	-	TRBV12-3/TRBV12-4	TGTGCCAGCAGCCTTTGGGCAGGGGAGACTGAAGCTTTCTTT	CASSLWAGETEAFF